Each of the 21 T cell receptor beta chains below was sequenced from the same sample in a study of pediatric ulcerative colitis. The rectum was sampled with one to two pinch biopsies at colonoscopy. Profiled with immunoSEQ multiplex PCR; TCRdb holds only in-frame clones, not every one. Here the sample spans fewer than 13,000 clones, 82% being singletons. The sample consisted of gut tissue. The receptors here all came from a girl aged 10 to 17 who was a control in a study of pediatric ulcerative colitis.

The genes are TRBV18 and TRBJ1-4, with D perhaps TRBD1 (6 bases). CDR3 length equals 14 residues. Germline lookup yields CDR1 KGHSH and CDR2 LQKENI. The V end lost 3 bases, the J end lost 3 bases, and 8 bases lay between the germline ends. The DNA of the CDR3 is TGTGCCAGCTCACCCGACAGGTCTAATGAAAAACTGTTTTTT. Amino acids: CASSPDRSNEKLFF.

V is TRBV28 and J is TRBJ1-2; no reliable D call. The CDR3 consists of 14 residues. CDR1 is MDHEN, CDR2 SYDVKM, per germline. Trimming took off 1 base at V and 0 bases at J, with 6 bases between the two ends. CDR3 DNA: TGTGCCAGCAGTTTATTCTCGGCTAACTATGGCTACACCTTC. Translating gives CASSLFSANYGYTF.

The genes are TRBV18 and TRBJ2-7; D possibly matches TRBD1 or TRBD2 (5 bases each). Per germline, CDR1 KGHSH and CDR2 LQKENI. V lost 8 bases to trimming and J lost 6 bases, with 14 bases between them. This CDR3 comprises 12 residues. For the CDR3, the DNA is TGTGCCAGCCAGTGGGACGTCGGCGAGCAGTACTTC. It is translated as CASQWDVGEQYF.

This chain connects TRBV27 to TRBJ1-5; maybe TRBD1 (5 bases). The germline V and J ends were trimmed by 4 bases and 2 bases, with 12 bases remaining between them. The CDR3 length is 15 residues. Germline CDR1 reads MNHEY; CDR2 reads SMNVEV (reference sequence). The CDR3 DNA reads TGTGCCAGCAGTTACCAGGGTCATGGCAATCAGCCCCAGCATTTT. It yields the protein CASSYQGHGNQPQHF.

CDR3 loop: CSADRASGNTIYF. CDR3 nucleotides: TGCAGCGCTGACAGAGCCTCTGGAAACACCATATATTTT. V usage is TRBV29-1 and J usage is TRBJ1-3, with a possible D match to TRBD1 (5 bases). This CDR3 spans 13 amino acids. Germline CDR1 reads SQVTM; CDR2 reads ANQGSEA. The V gene lost 7 bases and the J gene lost 0 bases, with 10 bases spanning the gap. Supplemented by reference TRBV29-1 and TRBJ1-3, the full variable domain reads SAVISQKPSRDICQRGTSLTIQCQVDSQVTMMFWYRQQPGQSLTLIATANQGSEATYESGFVIDKFPISRPNLTFSTLTVSNMSPEDSSIYLCSADRASGNTIYFGEGSWLTVV.

This rearrangement joins TRBV4-2 to TRBJ2-3; no clear D. Trimming cost V 1 base and J 2 bases, with 10 bases left between them. Per the germline V gene, CDR1 is LGHNA and CDR2 is YNFKEQ. The CDR3 is made up of 15 amino acids. In DNA, the CDR3 is TGTGCCAGCAGCCAAGGCCAGGAGCACACAGATACGCAGTATTTT. This codes for CASSQGQEHTDTQYF.

The chain links TRBV4-1 to TRBJ2-5, with TRBD2 as a possible D gene (5 bases). V was trimmed by 1 base and J by 4 bases, leaving 7 bases between them. The CDR3 totals 13 residues. Germline loops: CDR1 MGHRA, CDR2 YSYEKL. This CDR3 reads CASSQGTGETQYF. The CDR3 nucleotides are TGCGCCAGCAGCCAAGGGACTGGAGAGACCCAGTACTTC.

The chain carries TRBV27 and TRBJ1-1; 9 bases are a match to TRBD1. J gave up 3 bases and V 5 bases, and 4 bases lay outside the gene matches. From germline, CDR1 is MNHEY and CDR2 SMNVEV (reference sequence). This CDR3 is 14 amino acids long. The CDR3 loop is CASSIQGAYTEAFF. CDR3 DNA: TGTGCCAGCAGTATACAGGGGGCATACACTGAAGCTTTCTTT.

This clone is a singleton in its sample. The chain links TRBV9 to TRBJ2-7; TRBD1 agrees at 9 bases. In germline, CDR1 is SGDLS, CDR2 YYNGEE. The trim removed 4 bases at V and 4 bases at J, leaving 9 bases unmatched. The CDR3 is 15 amino acids. CDR3 DNA: TGTGCCAGCAGCCCCCGTCCCGGGACAGGGTACGAGCAGTACTTC. It is translated as CASSPRPGTGYEQYF.

The chain employs TRBV30 and TRBJ2-7; 7 nucleotides line up with TRBD1. Trimming cost V 6 bases and J 3 bases; bases outside gene matches: 5. CDR3 size: 12 residues. Per germline, CDR1 GTSNPN and CDR2 SVGIG (reference sequence). This CDR3 reads CACNRGFYEQYF. As DNA, the CDR3 is TGTGCCTGCAACAGGGGATTCTACGAGCAGTACTTC.

This chain joins TRBV9 and TRBJ2-5, with D perhaps matching TRBD2 (6 bases). Germline V gives CDR1 SGDLS, CDR2 YYNGEE. The CDR3 consists of 14 residues. Trimming pared 1 base from V and 5 bases from J, leaving 12 bases between. The CDR3 here is CASSVYGGAETQYF. Here the CDR3 DNA reads TGTGCCAGCAGCGTATATGGAGGGGCCGAGACCCAGTACTTC.

This chain links TRBV20-1 with TRBJ2-1, with 7 bases lining up with TRBD1. J was trimmed by 10 bases and V by 5 bases; bases with no gene match: 5. Germline-derived CDR1 and CDR2 are DFQATT and SNEGSKA (reference sequence). The CDR3 sequence is 11 residues long. In nucleotides, the CDR3 is TGCAGTGCTGGGACAGTTCGGGAGCAGTTCTTC. Translating gives CSAGTVREQFF.

J is TRBJ2-1 and V is TRBV7-8, with a tentative D call TRBD1 (6 bases). This CDR3 has 15 amino acids. Looked up from germline, CDR1 is SGHVS and CDR2 is FQNEAQ. The ends were cut back, 5 bases at V and 4 bases at J, with 15 bases in the middle. CDR3: CASSHGQQTYNEQFF. Written as DNA, the CDR3 is TGTGCCAGCAGCCACGGACAGCAGACTTACAATGAGCAGTTCTTC.

This clone appeared once. The J gene is TRBJ1-3, the V gene TRBV4-2; D unresolved. Trimming took 0 bases from V and 6 from J, leaving 12 bases between them. Germline CDR1 reads LGHNA; CDR2 reads YNFKEQ. The CDR3 has 15 residues. CDR3 in DNA: TGTGCCAGCAGCCAAGAAGCAGCCGCGGTAAACACCATATATTTT. This sequence encodes CASSQEAAAVNTIYF.

The chain is built from TRBV15 and TRBJ1-1; D not resolved. V shed 4 bases and J shed 10 bases, with 4 bases lying between them. There are 9 residues in the CDR3. Germline values: CDR1 LNHNV, CDR2 YYDKDF (reference sequence). In DNA, the CDR3 is TGTGCCACCAGCACACTAGCTTTCTTT. This sequence encodes CATSTLAFF.

The V call is TRBV6-5, the J call TRBJ2-5, with 7 nucleotides matching TRBD2. The CDR3 sequence is 15 residues long. The V and J ends lost 0 bases and 0 bases, in that order; junction bases with no gene match: 1. Looked up from germline, CDR1 is MNHEY and CDR2 is SVGAGI. The CDR3 sequence is CASSYSGGYQETQYF. The CDR3, as DNA: TGTGCCAGCAGTTACTCCGGGGGGTACCAAGAGACCCAGTACTTC.

The chain joins TRBV7-8 to TRBJ2-1; D not resolved. This CDR3 has 12 amino acids. Germline CDR1 is SGHVS and CDR2 is FQNEAQ. V dropped 1 base and J dropped 12 bases, with 10 bases sitting between them. The CDR3 protein is CASSLVQKGQFF. CDR3 nucleotide sequence: TGTGCCAGCAGCTTAGTCCAGAAAGGGCAGTTCTTC.

The chain combines TRBV21-1 with TRBJ2-5; the table's D call, TRBD2, was not checked against the DNA. TRBV21-1 is reported as a pseudogene. The CDR3 is 14 residues long. The CDR3 loop is CASSKGASQETQYF. DNA for the CDR3: TGTGCCAGCAGCAAAGGGGCTAGCCAGGAGACCCAGTACTTC.

V gene TRBV7-2 combines with J gene TRBJ2-3, with D possibly being TRBD1 (7 bases). The CDR3 runs to 16 residues. From germline, CDR1 is SGHTA and CDR2 FQGNSA. V was pared by 5 bases and J by 2 bases, with 17 bases between. CDR3 nucleotide sequence: TGTGCCAGCAGCCTAGGCGGCAGGGGGGTCACAGATACGCAGTATTTT. Translation: CASSLGGRGVTDTQYF.

V gene TRBV10-3 combines with J gene TRBJ1-1, with 7 bases aligning to TRBD1. Per germline, CDR1 ENHRY and CDR2 SYGVKD. There are 14 residues in the CDR3. J gave up 3 bases and V 8 bases, and 9 bases lay outside the gene matches. The CDR3 bases are TGTGCCATCCAAATTACAGGGGCGGACACTGAAGCTTTCTTT. Translation gives CAIQITGADTEAFF.

Only one count was recorded for this clone. The J gene is TRBJ2-5, the V gene TRBV11-2; TRBD1 aligns across 9 bases. The CDR3 has 15 residues. V lost 5 bases to trimming and J lost 4 bases; unmatched junction nucleotides: 8. The V gene's germline CDR1 is SGHAT and CDR2 FQNNGV. This CDR3 is CASSAGTGRRETQYF. The CDR3 nucleotides are TGTGCCAGCAGCGCCGGGACAGGGAGGCGAGAGACCCAGTACTTC.